This T cell receptor (beta chain) stems from a study of blood T cell repertoires in COVID-19. Study summary: Spain, Italy and the United States supplied samples that represented acute and convalescent COVID-19.

CDR1 is MNHEY and CDR2 is SVGAGI in the germline V gene. This CDR3 has 16 amino acids. Trimming removed 4 bases from V and 0 bases from J, with 13 bases in between. Measured with immunoSEQ multiplex PCR; TCRdb has only the in-frame clones, and not every one. In the table there are 490,000 or so clones, about nine tenths of which are singletons. Those who participated ranged in age from roughly 18 to 90 years and resided in 20 to 30 US areas. Each participant's cohort was designated according to participant-reported clinical history. Two negative PCRs, clearance, or symptom resolution were required of recovered Cohort 3 donors.

The source is a woman in her sixties who had recovered from COVID-19. Sequenced input: PBMCs or T cells enriched from blood (not recorded which). The V gene is TRBV6-5, the J gene TRBJ2-1, with no clear D. The CDR3 is CASSWRGPYSYNEQFF. CDR3 nucleotides: TGTGCCAGCAGTTGGCGCGGTCCTTACTCCTACAATGAGCAGTTCTTC.